The TCR beta chain described here comes from a study of molecular identifiers for immune sequencing clone quantification. This clonotype was observed at least ten times. What it binds is not known. Whole-study results and caveats: Clones with over 20 RNA copies captured over 98% of effector molecules but under 1% of naive ones. Identical TCR molecules can share a barcode, and this sharing could underestimate highly expanded clone sizes.

Germline values: CDR1 SEHNR, CDR2 FQNEAQ (reference sequence). V dropped 5 bases and J dropped 0; count of bases not matched to a gene: 4. This CDR3 contains 15 residues. Sorting captured naive CD8 T cells as CD8+CD4-CCR7+CD45RA+. TCRdb passed the PCR reads through MiXCR, listing each CDR3 protein once. Among 75,000 to 100,000 distinct CDR3 sequences listed, around 17% were seen once. The genes are TRBV7-9 and TRBJ1-3, with 7 bases aligning to TRBD1. The source of this sequence is a human donor in good health. Some libraries in this study had Jurkat cell RNA spiked in. Input material: naive CD8+ T cells from blood, with Jurkat cell RNA spiked in. This sample's subset: FACS-sorted CD8+CD4-CCR7+CD45RA+ naive T cells. This chain's CDR3 is CASSPGDSSGNTIYF. CDR3 bases: TGTGCCAGCAGCCCCGGGGACAGCTCTGGAAACACCATATATTTT. The full variable domain, with the rest looked up from reference TRBV7-9 and TRBJ1-3, is DTGVSQNPRHKITKRGQNVTFRCDPISEHNRLYWYRQTLGQGPEFLTYFQNEAQLEKSRLLSDRFSAERPKGSFSTLEIQRTEQGDSAMYLCASSPGDSSGNTIYFGEGSWLTVV.